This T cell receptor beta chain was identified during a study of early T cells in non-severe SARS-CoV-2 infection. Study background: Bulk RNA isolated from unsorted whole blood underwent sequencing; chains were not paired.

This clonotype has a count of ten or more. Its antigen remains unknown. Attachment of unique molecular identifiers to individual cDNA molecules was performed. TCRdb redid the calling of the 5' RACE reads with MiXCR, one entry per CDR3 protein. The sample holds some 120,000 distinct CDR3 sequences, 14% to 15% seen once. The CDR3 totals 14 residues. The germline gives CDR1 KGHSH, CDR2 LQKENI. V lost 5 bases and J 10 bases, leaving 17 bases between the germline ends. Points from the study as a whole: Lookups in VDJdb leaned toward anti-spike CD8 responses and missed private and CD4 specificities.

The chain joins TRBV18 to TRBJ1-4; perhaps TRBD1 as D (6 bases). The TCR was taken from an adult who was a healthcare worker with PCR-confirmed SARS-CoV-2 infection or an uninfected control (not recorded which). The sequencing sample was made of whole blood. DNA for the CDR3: TGTGCCAGCTCAGCGGGGACACTTATCGGAAAACTGTTTTTT. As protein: CASSAGTLIGKLFF. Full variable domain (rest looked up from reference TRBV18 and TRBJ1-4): NAGVMQNPRHLVRRRGQEARLRCSPMKGHSHVYWYRQLPEEGLKFMVYLQKENIIDESGMPKERFSAEFPKEGPSILRIQQVVRGDSAAYFCASSAGTLIGKLFFGSGTQLSVL.